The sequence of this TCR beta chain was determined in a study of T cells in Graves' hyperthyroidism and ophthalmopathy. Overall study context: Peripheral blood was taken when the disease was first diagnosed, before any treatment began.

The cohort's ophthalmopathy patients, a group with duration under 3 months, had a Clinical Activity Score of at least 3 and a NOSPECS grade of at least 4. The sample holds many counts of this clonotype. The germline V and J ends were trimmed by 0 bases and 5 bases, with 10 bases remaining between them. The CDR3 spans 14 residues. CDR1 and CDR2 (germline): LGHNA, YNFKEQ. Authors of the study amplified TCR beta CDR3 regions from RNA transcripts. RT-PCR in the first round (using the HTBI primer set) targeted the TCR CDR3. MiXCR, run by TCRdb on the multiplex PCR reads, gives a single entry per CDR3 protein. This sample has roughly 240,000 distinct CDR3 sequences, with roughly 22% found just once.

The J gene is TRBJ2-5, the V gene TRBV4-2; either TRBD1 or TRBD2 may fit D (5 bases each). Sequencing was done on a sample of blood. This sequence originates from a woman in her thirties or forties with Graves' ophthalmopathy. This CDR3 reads CASSQDQGEETQYF. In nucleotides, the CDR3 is TGTGCCAGCAGCCAAGACCAAGGGGAGGAGACCCAGTACTTC.